This T cell receptor beta chain was sequenced during a study of blood T cell repertoires in COVID-19. The wider study: Spain, Italy and the United States supplied samples that represented acute and convalescent COVID-19. The cDNA or gDNA used as material had been derived from T cells, B-cell-depleted T cells, or PBMCs.

The CDR3 is 15 amino acids. Trimming shortened V by 7 bases and J by 0 bases, and 12 bases separated the two germline ends. Germline-derived CDR1 and CDR2 are MNHEY and SMNVEV (reference sequence). Original handling: Estimated nucleated cell counts came from reference gene primer amplification. Generated by immunoSEQ multiplex PCR, the TCRdb table keeps only in-frame clones and is missing some. V, J and clone size derive from that table, while D and trimming were established from the DNA sequence. Of over 200,000 clones in the sample, roughly 84% were seen once. Material for sequencing was peripheral blood. The gene calls are TRBV27 and TRBJ1-4; D remains unclear. The clonotype originates from a man aged 35 to 55 with active or convalescent COVID-19. CDR3 amino acids: CASKIEGATNEKLFF. The CDR3 region has the DNA TGTGCCAGCAAAATCGAGGGTGCAACTAATGAAAAACTGTTTTTT.